This T cell receptor (beta chain) was sequenced in a study of CD8 T cells in ankylosing spondylitis. Study-wide results and limits: A motif of seven or eight highly homologous TCR beta variants was seen as apparently characteristic of ankylosing spondylitis blood.

TCRdb itself ran the 5' RACE reads through MiXCR, one entry per CDR3 protein. The repertoire holds some 200,000 distinct CDR3 sequences, around 6.6% seen once, with approximately 15% in the top ten. In its sample, this clonotype was seen many times. Its target is unknown. Germline V gives CDR1 SEHNR, CDR2 FQNEAQ (reference sequence). The CDR3 is 12 amino acids. The V end lost 0 bases, the J end lost 10 bases, and 9 bases lay between the germline ends. The source material was blood, either unsorted or a sorted T cell fraction (not recorded which). This TCR was recovered from a male donor with ankylosing spondylitis. The rearrangement joins TRBV7-9 to TRBJ2-5; D gene unclear. The CDR3 sequence: CASSLAERIQYF. DNA of the CDR3: TGTGCCAGCAGCTTAGCGGAGAGGATCCAGTACTTC.